These T cell receptor beta chains were read from a single sample in a study of cytomegalovirus exposure and HLA in healthy donors. Assay used: immunoSEQ multiplex PCR; TCRdb lists only in-frame clones, some missing. Its listing shows 140,000 or so clones. The sequenced material came from PBMCs. The receptors stem from a male donor in good health and CMV-seronegative. Each CDR3 is given with its conserved first and last residue. D genes are given only for firm matches.

V gene	J gene	D gene	CDR3 DNA	CDR3 protein
TRBV18	TRBJ1-4	TRBD1	TGTGCCAGCTCAGGACAGGGAACAACTAATGAAAAACTGTTTTTT	CASSGQGTTNEKLFF
TRBV14	TRBJ2-4	TRBD2	TGTGCCAGCAGTCAATCCCAATTCGGGAGGCAGGCCAAAAACATTCAGTACTTC	CASSQSQFGRQAKNIQYF
TRBV19	TRBJ1-2	NA	TGTGCCACCTTAAGAGGGTTCAACTATGGCTACACCTTC	CATLRGFNYGYTF
TRBV18	TRBJ2-2	TRBD1	TGTGCCAGCTCGGGACAGGGAATCGTAACCGGGGAGCTGTTTTTT	CASSGQGIVTGELFF
TRBV18	TRBJ2-7	TRBD2	TGTGCCAGCTCACCGTCAATAGCGGGACCTACTTACGAGCAGTACTTC	CASSPSIAGPTYEQYF
TRBV9	TRBJ2-3	TRBD2	TGTGCCAGCAGCGTAGGTACAGCGGGGGGCCCTAGCACAGATACGCAGTATTTT	CASSVGTAGGPSTDTQYF
TRBV18	TRBJ1-6	TRBD1	TGTGCCAGCTCACCAACGGGACAGGGGGATAATTCACCCCTCCACTTT	CASSPTGQGDNSPLHF
TRBV5-1	TRBJ1-2	NA	TGCGCCAGCAGCTTGGACAGGGTAACTAACTATGGCTACACCTTC	CASSLDRVTNYGYTF
TRBV11-2	TRBJ1-3	NA	TGTGCCAGCAGCTTAGATCGGGTTAGCTCTGGAAACACCATATATTTT	CASSLDRVSSGNTIYF
TRBV18	TRBJ2-3	TRBD2	TGTGCCAGCTCACTTTCGGCGGGGGGTTCAGATACGCAGTATTTT	CASSLSAGGSDTQYF
TRBV5-6	TRBJ1-5	TRBD1	TGTGCCAGCAGCTTGGGGGGACAGCAGCAGCCCCAGCATTTT	CASSLGGQQQPQHF
TRBV5-1	TRBJ1-1	NA	TGCGCCAGCAGCTTGGTGGCGGTGAACACTGAAGCTTTCTTT	CASSLVAVNTEAFF
TRBV4-1	TRBJ1-5	NA	TGCGCCAGCAGCCTTTCAGGGACGGGGGAGGGTCAGCCCCAGCATTTT	CASSLSGTGEGQPQHF
TRBV30	TRBJ1-4	NA	TGTGCCTGGAGTGTACCAAGGGGGGGGAATGAAAAACTGTTTTTT	CAWSVPRGGNEKLFF
TRBV18	TRBJ1-5	NA	TGTGCCAGCTCACCACGTGGAGGAGGGAACCTCAATCAGCCCCAGCATTTT	CASSPRGGGNLNQPQHF
TRBV7-9	TRBJ2-3	TRBD2	TGTGCCAGCAGCTCGACTAGCGCTAGCACAGATACGCAGTATTTT	CASSSTSASTDTQYF
TRBV11-2	TRBJ1-1	TRBD1	TGTGCCAGCAGCTTAGTGGGAAAGACAGGGGGTGGTGACACTGAAGCTTTCTTT	CASSLVGKTGGGDTEAFF
TRBV13	TRBJ1-2	NA	TGTGCCAGCAGCTTAGGCACAGGGTCTTCCAACTATGGCTACACCTTC	CASSLGTGSSNYGYTF
TRBV2	TRBJ2-1	NA	TGTGCAGTTCGGGCAGGACTCAATGAGCAGTTCTTC	CAVRAGLNEQFF
TRBV27	TRBJ1-2	TRBD1	TGTGCCAGCAGTTTATTGGCGGGGACAGGCGCCTTGGGGGGCTACACCTTC	CASSLLAGTGALGGYTF
TRBV19	TRBJ2-7	NA	TGTGCCAGTACCCCTACGGACAGTATTGTTTCCGAGCAGTACTTC	CASTPTDSIVSEQYF
TRBV19	TRBJ2-3	TRBD2	TGTGAATTAGCGGGAGTCAGCACAGATACGCAGTATTTT	CELAGVSTDTQYF
TRBV7-2	TRBJ1-3	NA	TGTGCCAGCAGCTTTGGCGGAAACACCATATATTTT	CASSFGGNTIYF
TRBV10-3	TRBJ2-1	NA	TGTGCCATCAGTGAGTCCTCGGTGCTAGCGAGGGGCAATGAGCAGTTCTTC	CAISESSVLARGNEQFF
TRBV9	TRBJ2-2	NA	NA	CASSARRAGDTGELFF
TRBV2	TRBJ2-1	TRBD2	TGTGCCAGCAGCGGGACTAGCGGGGGGCGCGGTGAGCAGTTCTTC	CASSGTSGGRGEQFF
TRBV6-1	TRBJ2-1	TRBD1	TGTGCCAGCAGTGTTGGGACAGACCCCTACAATGAGCAGTTCTTC	CASSVGTDPYNEQFF
TRBV18	TRBJ1-1	NA	TGTGCCAGCTCACCACGGGACTTGAACACTGAAGCTTTCTTT	CASSPRDLNTEAFF
TRBV20-1	TRBJ2-2	NA	TGCAGTGCGGAGTTCAACGGGGAGCTGTTTTTT	CSAEFNGELFF
TRBV27	TRBJ1-5	TRBD1	TGTGCCAGCAGCTGGACAGGGAAGAAACAGCCCCAGCATTTT	CASSWTGKKQPQHF
TRBV5-1	TRBJ2-1	TRBD2	TGCGCCAGCAGCTTTACGGCTAGCGGGAGGAGGAATGAGCAGTTCTTC	CASSFTASGRRNEQFF
TRBV30	TRBJ2-3	NA	TGTGCCTGGAGTGTACAGAAGGGGCGTGGCACAGATACGCAGTATTTT	CAWSVQKGRGTDTQYF
TRBV27	TRBJ2-7	NA	TGTGCCAGCAGTTCCCTAGGGGGAGAGCAGTACTTC	CASSSLGGEQYF
TRBV7-7	TRBJ1-4	NA	TGTGCCAGCAGCTTAGTTCGGGGGGAAAAACTGTTTTTT	CASSLVRGEKLFF
TRBV5-1	TRBJ2-5	TRBD1	TGCGCCAGCAGCTCGGAACAGGGGGCGGTCAGGGAGACCCAGTACTTC	CASSSEQGAVRETQYF
TRBV19	TRBJ2-6	NA	TGTGCCAGTAGTTCAATGACCCGGACAGTAACCAACGTCCTGACTTTC	CASSSMTRTVTNVLTF
TRBV5-1	TRBJ2-7	TRBD1	TGCGCCAGCAAGACACAGGGGGCTTATACCGAGCAGTACTTC	CASKTQGAYTEQYF
TRBV7-9	TRBJ2-1	NA	TGTGCCAGCAGCCTATTACCTAATGAGCAGTTCTTC	CASSLLPNEQFF
TRBV9	TRBJ1-2	TRBD1	TGTGCCAGCAGCGCCTCTGGTTCCGACAGGGCAAGATATGGCTACACCTTC	CASSASGSDRARYGYTF
TRBV7-9	TRBJ1-1	NA	TGTGCCAGCAGCTTAGCCGACAGAAACACTGAAGCTTTCTTT	CASSLADRNTEAFF
TRBV13	TRBJ2-4	TRBD1	TGTGCCAGCAGCCTACAGGGGTCCCGGGGCATTCAGTACTTC	CASSLQGSRGIQYF
TRBV7-3	TRBJ2-2	TRBD2	TGTGCCAGCAGCTTAGAACTAGCGGGGCCGACCGGGGAGCTGTTTTTT	CASSLELAGPTGELFF
TRBV4-2	TRBJ2-7	TRBD1	TGTGCCAGCAGCCTTCACGAGACAGGGGTCTCGTCCTACGAGCAGTACTTC	CASSLHETGVSSYEQYF
TRBV27	TRBJ2-7	NA	TGTGCCAGCAGCCTCCGTCCCGGGACACCCCCCCTCGAGCAGTACTTC	CASSLRPGTPPLEQYF
TRBV6-6	TRBJ2-5	NA	TGTGCCAGCAGTTACTCGGGGGGGCCCAACCCCGAGACCCAGTACTTC	CASSYSGGPNPETQYF
TRBV9	TRBJ2-1	TRBD2	TGTGCCAGCACTCCGGGGGGGGAAGCCTTCAATGAGCAGTTCTTC	CASTPGGEAFNEQFF
TRBV7-6	TRBJ1-2	TRBD1	TGTGCCAGCAGCTTTGGTCCGGGACAGCGAGGCGGCTACACCTTC	CASSFGPGQRGGYTF
TRBV5-5	TRBJ1-2	NA	TGTGCCAGCAGCTTGGCCCCGACAGAAAACTATGGCTACACCTTC	CASSLAPTENYGYTF
TRBV4-1	TRBJ2-2	TRBD2	TGCGCCAGCAGCCCTAGCGGTCCGGGCGATCCGAACACCGGGGAGCTGTTTTTT	CASSPSGPGDPNTGELFF
TRBV5-8	TRBJ1-5	NA	TGTGCCAGCAGCTACCGGCAGGGAGGGAATCAGCCCCAGCATTTT	CASSYRQGGNQPQHF
TRBV2	TRBJ2-5	NA	TGTGCCAGCAGTCGGCGGGGAGGCCAAGAGACCCAGTACTTC	CASSRRGGQETQYF
TRBV14	TRBJ2-7	NA	TGTGCCAGCAGCCAAGTTCCAGGGTCCCTTGGGCAGTACTTC	CASSQVPGSLGQYF
TRBV10-3	TRBJ1-6	NA	TGTGCCATCAGTGACTCAGGGTTGAGCTCCTATAATTCACCCCTCCACTTT	CAISDSGLSSYNSPLHF
TRBV10-3	TRBJ2-7	NA	TGTGCCATCAGTCAAGGCCCGGGGGACGTCGAGCAGTACTTC	CAISQGPGDVEQYF
TRBV5-1	TRBJ1-6	NA	TGCGCCAGCAGCTTCGGGGAACCCTCTTCACCCCTCCACTTT	CASSFGEPSSPLHF
TRBV18	TRBJ2-3	TRBD2	TGTGCCAGCTCACCGCGACTAGCATCATCAACAGATACGCAGTATTTT	CASSPRLASSTDTQYF
TRBV28	TRBJ1-3	NA	TGTGCCAGCACCCCGGGGTCCCTTTCCTCTGGAAACACCATATATTTT	CASTPGSLSSGNTIYF
TRBV30	TRBJ1-2	TRBD1	TGTGCCTGGAAGGCGGACAGGGGGCTGGATGGCTACACCTTC	CAWKADRGLDGYTF